This TCR beta chain was recovered during a study of tissue T cells after allogeneic stem cell transplantation. The wider study: Patients with graft-versus-host disease had grafts: four unmodified, three CD34-selected and T-cell-depleted.

Trimming pared 1 base from V and 8 bases from J, leaving 19 bases between. CDR1 SGHRS and CDR2 YFSETQ come from the germline V gene. This CDR3 spans 16 amino acids. General study results and limits: Anatomically similar tissues had similar TCR repertoires within each patient. Shared clones across patients were few; motif clustering revealed tissue-specific shared signatures.

Adult allogeneic hematopoietic cell transplant recipients with steroid-refractory graft-versus-host disease were prospectively enrolled for research autopsy. Repertoires were generated with immunoSEQ multiplex PCR, while TCRdb's copy carries only in-frame clones and drops some. The sample lists 4,000 to 5,000 clones, around four fifths occurring once. In regard to this clone: The antigen is undetermined.

This specimen was esophageal tissue, taken at autopsy. This chain links TRBV5-1 with TRBJ2-1, with D maybe TRBD1 (6 bases). This clonotype was sampled from a male patient over 55 with steroid-refractory graft-versus-host disease after an allogeneic stem cell transplant. Some T cells may originate from the graft donor. This CDR3 reads CASSLLGAQEWDEQFF. The DNA of the CDR3 is TGCGCCAGCAGCTTGTTGGGGGCACAGGAGTGGGATGAGCAGTTCTTC.